Listed below are T cell receptor beta chains from one sample, sequenced in a study of cytomegalovirus exposure and HLA in healthy donors. TCRdb's copy holds only in-frame clones and misses some; the assay was immunoSEQ multiplex PCR. The sample lists some 140,000 clones, approximately 84% seen once, with less than 35% in the top ten. The sequenced sample was PBMCs. These receptor sequences come from a man aged 25 to 40 in good health and CMV-seropositive. The CDR3 runs from the conserved cysteine through the conserved F or W. The order of the fields is CDR3 protein, CDR3 DNA, J gene, clone size, D gene, V gene. D genes are given only for firm matches. Clone size is stated in some rows and not others, as once, few, many or a class when expanded.

CDR3: CASSYSGGRDEQYF
DNA: TGTGCCAGCAGTTACTCAGGAGGAAGGGACGAGCAGTACTTC
J: TRBJ2-7
size: .
D: .
V: TRBV6-5

CDR3: CASSDEAAKNIQYF
DNA: TGCGCCAGCAGTGATGAGGCGGCCAAAAACATTCAGTACTTC
J: TRBJ2-4
size: few
D: .
V: TRBV10-1

CDR3: CASSQESGTGNRNEQFF
DNA: TGTGCCAGCAGCCAGGAATCCGGGACAGGGAATAGGAATGAGCAGTTCTTC
J: TRBJ2-1
size: .
D: TRBD1
V: TRBV4-2

CDR3: CASSPRGAYEQYF
DNA: TGTGCCAGCAGTCCTCGGGGAGCCTACGAGCAGTACTTC
J: TRBJ2-7
size: .
D: .
V: TRBV6-6

CDR3: CASIPGGGRDGYTF
DNA: TGTGCCAGCATCCCCGGGGGGGGGCGAGATGGCTACACCTTC
J: TRBJ1-2
size: .
D: .
V: TRBV7-3

CDR3: CASSLAREGPRAEAFF
DNA: TGTGCCAGCAGCTTAGCGCGGGAGGGCCCCCGGGCTGAAGCTTTCTTT
J: TRBJ1-1
size: .
D: .
V: TRBV7-9

CDR3: CASSPGLAGEQYF
DNA: TGTGCCAGTAGTCCCGGACTAGCGGGAGAGCAGTACTTC
J: TRBJ2-7
size: once
D: TRBD2
V: TRBV19

CDR3: CASTRDRGSTGELFF
DNA: TGTGCCAGCACCAGGGACAGGGGTTCCACCGGGGAGCTGTTTTTT
J: TRBJ2-2
size: .
D: TRBD1
V: TRBV2

CDR3: CASGQLAGYEQYF
DNA: TGTGCCAGCGGACAACTAGCGGGCTACGAGCAGTACTTC
J: TRBJ2-7
size: .
D: TRBD2
V: TRBV7-2

CDR3: CASRLGGGGYNEQFF
DNA: TGTGCCAGCAGACTAGGCGGGGGGGGCTACAATGAGCAGTTCTTC
J: TRBJ2-1
size: once
D: TRBD2
V: TRBV6-5

CDR3: CASSPLQGTEAFF
DNA: TGTGCCAGCTCACCCTTGCAGGGCACTGAAGCTTTCTTT
J: TRBJ1-1
size: .
D: .
V: TRBV18

CDR3: CASSATTGGVYGYTF
DNA: TGTGCCAGCAGTGCCACGACAGGGGGCGTCTATGGCTACACCTTC
J: TRBJ1-2
size: .
D: TRBD1
V: TRBV2

CDR3: CASSFPGQGAEQYF
DNA: TGTGCCAGCAGCTTTCCGGGACAGGGGGCCGAGCAGTACTTC
J: TRBJ2-7
size: .
D: TRBD1
V: TRBV7-9

CDR3: CASSVDRGGRLF
DNA: TGTGCCAGCAGTGTCGACCGGGGGGGCCGGCTCTTT
J: TRBJ2-3
size: .
D: TRBD2
V: TRBV2

CDR3: CASSSDRRGEAFF
DNA: TGTGCCAGCAGCTCGGACAGGCGAGGTGAAGCTTTCTTT
J: TRBJ1-1
size: .
D: TRBD1
V: TRBV11-2

CDR3: CASSPETSSQETQYF
DNA: TGTGCCAGCTCACCTGAAACTAGTTCACAAGAGACCCAGTACTTC
J: TRBJ2-5
size: .
D: .
V: TRBV18

CDR3: CACTDSYEQYF
DNA: TGTGCCTGTACAGACTCCTACGAGCAGTACTTC
J: TRBJ2-7
size: .
D: .
V: TRBV30

CDR3: CASSEVGWGGNTQYF
DNA: TGTGCCAGCAGTGAAGTGGGATGGGGCGGGAATACGCAGTATTTT
J: TRBJ2-3
size: .
D: .
V: TRBV25-1

CDR3: CASSLAGQGAYSEQFF
DNA: TGTGCCAGCAGCTTGGCCGGGCAGGGGGCGTACAGTGAGCAGTTCTTC
J: TRBJ2-1
size: .
D: TRBD1
V: TRBV5-6

CDR3: CTSSHSGLALAQETQYF
DNA: TGCACCAGCAGCCATTCGGGACTAGCCTTAGCCCAAGAGACCCAGTACTTC
J: TRBJ2-5
size: .
D: .
V: TRBV1

CDR3: CASSQDVYSNQPQHF
DNA: TGCGCCAGCAGCCAAGACGTATATAGCAATCAGCCCCAGCATTTT
J: TRBJ1-5
size: .
D: .
V: TRBV4-3

CDR3: CASEETGTNQETQYF
DNA: TGTGCCAGCGAAGAGACCGGGACAAACCAAGAGACCCAGTACTTC
J: TRBJ2-5
size: .
D: .
V: TRBV5-4

CDR3: CASSSGWTNYGYTF
DNA: TGTGCCAGCAGTTCAGGTTGGACTAACTATGGCTACACCTTC
J: TRBJ1-2
size: once
D: .
V: TRBV6-1

CDR3: CASSSPPAVQETQYF
DNA: TGTGCCAGCAGCTCTCCCCCGGCGGTTCAAGAGACCCAGTACTTC
J: TRBJ2-5
size: .
D: .
V: TRBV7-8

CDR3: CAISDMGLEIEQYF
DNA: TGTGCCATCAGTGATATGGGACTAGAAATCGAGCAGTACTTC
J: TRBJ2-7
size: .
D: TRBD2
V: TRBV10-3

CDR3: CASSGGPVYNEQFF
DNA: TGTGCCAGCAGCGGGGGGCCGGTTTACAATGAGCAGTTCTTC
J: TRBJ2-1
size: .
D: .
V: TRBV9

CDR3: CASSVWGDQETQYF
DNA: TGTGCCAGCAGCGTATGGGGGGACCAAGAGACCCAGTACTTC
J: TRBJ2-5
size: .
D: .
V: TRBV9

CDR3: CASSLAGGAADTQYF
DNA: TGTGCCAGCAGCTTAGCGGGGGGAGCCGCAGATACGCAGTATTTT
J: TRBJ2-3
size: .
D: .
V: TRBV7-6

CDR3: CASRNDRATTGELFF
DNA: TGTGCCAGCAGAAATGACAGGGCTACCACCGGGGAGCTGTTTTTT
J: TRBJ2-2
size: .
D: TRBD1
V: TRBV6-6

CDR3: CASSAMDRLTTEAFF
DNA: TGTGCCAGCAGTGCCATGGATCGACTCACGACTGAAGCTTTCTTT
J: TRBJ1-1
size: once
D: .
V: TRBV6-6

CDR3: CASSASKTAANTGELFF
DNA: TGTGCCAGTAGTGCATCCAAGACGGCGGCGAACACCGGGGAGCTGTTTTTT
J: TRBJ2-2
size: .
D: .
V: TRBV19

CDR3: CASSDGTGLAKNIQYF
DNA: TGTGCCAGCAGTGATGGGACAGGGCTAGCCAAAAACATTCAGTACTTC
J: TRBJ2-4
size: .
D: TRBD1
V: TRBV2

CDR3: CASVPSTGYSPLHF
DNA: TGTGCCAGCGTCCCCTCGACTGGTTATTCACCCCTCCACTTT
J: TRBJ1-6
size: medium-sized
D: .
V: TRBV2

CDR3: CAWRDSSRISYEQYF
DNA: TGTGCCTGGAGGGATTCTAGCAGAATCTCCTACGAGCAGTACTTC
J: TRBJ2-7
size: once
D: .
V: TRBV30

CDR3: CSVGQFNTEAFF
DNA: TGCAGCGTTGGGCAGTTCAACACTGAAGCTTTCTTT
J: TRBJ1-1
size: .
D: .
V: TRBV29-1

CDR3: CASIDPRISSNQPQHF
DNA: TGTGCCAGCATCGACCCCAGGATCAGTAGCAATCAGCCCCAGCATTTT
J: TRBJ1-5
size: .
D: .
V: TRBV13

CDR3: CSVERRGGLAGEETQYF
DNA: TGCAGCGTTGAACGGAGAGGGGGACTAGCGGGGGAGGAGACCCAGTACTTC
J: TRBJ2-5
size: .
D: TRBD2
V: TRBV29-1

CDR3: CASSLSPGTEAFF
DNA: TGTGCCAGCAGCTTATCTCCGGGGACTGAAGCTTTCTTT
J: TRBJ1-1
size: many
D: .
V: TRBV7-7

CDR3: CASSVGGTELYEQYF
DNA: TGTGCCAGCAGCGTAGGCGGGACAGAGCTTTACGAGCAGTACTTC
J: TRBJ2-7
size: few
D: .
V: TRBV9

CDR3: CASSQDPFSGSGTQYF
DNA: TGTGCCAGCAGCCAAGATCCCTTTAGCGGGAGTGGCACGCAGTATTTT
J: TRBJ2-3
size: .
D: TRBD2
V: TRBV14

CDR3: CAWTELGRAYEAFF
DNA: TGTGCCTGGACGGAATTAGGCAGGGCCTACGAAGCTTTCTTT
J: TRBJ1-1
size: few
D: .
V: TRBV30

CDR3: CASEKGTSGGHYEQYF
DNA: TGTGCCAGTGAGAAAGGGACTAGCGGGGGCCACTACGAGCAGTACTTC
J: TRBJ2-7
size: once
D: TRBD2
V: TRBV5-4

CDR3: CASSLSRSGGYNEQFF
DNA: TGTGCCAGCAGCTTAAGTCGCTCGGGGGGCTACAATGAGCAGTTCTTC
J: TRBJ2-1
size: .
D: TRBD2
V: TRBV7-3

CDR3: CASSLSGGYEQYF
DNA: TGTGCCAGCAGCCTCTCGGGTGGCTACGAGCAGTACTTC
J: TRBJ2-7
size: .
D: .
V: TRBV7-3

CDR3: CASSVSGALAGGPGTGELFF
DNA: TGTGCCAGCAGCGTTTCCGGGGCCCTAGCGGGAGGGCCGGGGACCGGGGAGCTGTTTTTT
J: TRBJ2-2
size: .
D: TRBD2
V: TRBV9

CDR3: CATAEGLHTEAFF
DNA: TGTGCCACAGCGGAAGGTCTCCACACTGAAGCTTTCTTT
J: TRBJ1-1
size: .
D: .
V: TRBV5-4

CDR3: CSAVGNTIYF
DNA: TGCAGTGCTGTAGGAAACACCATATATTTT
J: TRBJ1-3
size: .
D: .
V: TRBV20-1